The next 11 T cell receptor beta chains were all read from a single sample in a study of Ad26.COV2.S vaccination and SARS-CoV-2 variants. Indicated treatment: approximately 18 received Ad26.COV2.S at low or high dose, single or two shots; five or six received placebo; per-sample allocation not given. Day 63 after the first injection of vaccine or placebo was the sampling time. Produced via immunoSEQ multiplex PCR; TCRdb's table is partial and in-frame only. The repertoire includes some 330,000 clones, 90% of them detected once, and 4.5% to 7% sits in the top ten. The starting material was peripheral blood, obtained in a trial of Ad26.COV2.S vaccine versus placebo. All receptors come from a person between 18 and 59 years old who received the Ad26.COV2.S COVID-19 vaccine or a placebo.

In nucleotides, the CDR3 is TGCGCCAGCCGTATAGCGGAGAATAATGAGCAGTTCTTC. It is translated as CASRIAENNEQFF. This chain links TRBV5-1 with TRBJ2-1, with TRBD2 as a possible D gene (6 bases). The length of the CDR3 is 13 residues. V was cut by 7 bases and J by 7 bases, with 15 bases left in between. The germline gives CDR1 SGHRS, CDR2 YFSETQ.

The V and J genes are TRBV30 and TRBJ1-2; the D is unclear. Trimming shortened V by 5 bases and J by 4 bases, and 20 bases separated the two germline ends. The V gene's germline CDR1 is GTSNPN and CDR2 SVGIG (reference sequence). CDR3 size: 15 residues. CDR3 coding DNA: TGTGCCTGGGCTAGACAAACCGGAATACTCTATGGCTACACCTTC. This encodes CAWARQTGILYGYTF.

The J gene is TRBJ1-2, the V gene TRBV12-3 or TRBV12-4; D remains ambiguous. V was cut by 6 bases and J by 3 bases, with 11 bases left in between. The CDR3 contains 13 residues. CDR3 DNA: TGTGCCAGCAGCCCACAGAGCTACTATGGCTACACCTTC. It yields the protein CASSPQSYYGYTF.

CDR3 region: CASSLILGEQFF. In nucleotides, the CDR3 is TGTGCCAGCAGCCTCATCTTGGGTGAGCAGTTCTTC. The rearrangement joins TRBV3-1 (or the pseudogene TRBV3-2) to TRBJ2-1; D is undetermined. CDR1 is LGHDT, CDR2 YNNKEL, per germline (reference sequence). V gave up 4 bases and J gave up 9 bases, with 10 bases separating them. The CDR3 is 12 amino acids.

This clone appeared a single time. The V call is TRBV11-1, the J call TRBJ2-1; 12 nucleotides match TRBD1. V lost 6 bases to trimming and J lost 7 bases; unmatched junction nucleotides: 7. The CDR3 length is 15 residues. The germline gives CDR1 SGHAT, CDR2 FQDESV (reference sequence). CDR3 DNA sequence: TGTGCCAGCAGTCAACCGGGACAGGGGGCGAATGAGCAGTTCTTC. It yields the protein CASSQPGQGANEQFF.

The V and J genes are TRBV28 and TRBJ2-7; weak D call: TRBD1 (6 bases). The CDR3 runs 13 residues. V shed 6 bases and J shed 1 base, with 10 bases lying between them. Per germline, CDR1 MDHEN and CDR2 SYDVKM. CDR3 nucleotide sequence: TGTGCCAGCAGCCCCGGACAGTCCTACGAGCAGTACGTC. It yields the protein CASSPGQSYEQYV.

As to this clone: One end of the junction does not line up with germline, which may come from a read error. The chain recombines TRBV7-8 with TRBJ1-2; possible D gene TRBD1, 6 bases. CDR1 and CDR2 (germline): SGHVS, FQNEAQ. This CDR3 is built from 11 residues. This CDR3 is CASSPGAGSTF. In DNA form, the CDR3 reads TGTGCCAGCAGTCCGGGGGCAGGCTCCACCTTC. Filled out from reference TRBV7-8 and TRBJ1-2, the complete variable domain reads GAGVSQSPRYKVAKRGQDVALRCDPISGHVSLFWYQQALGQGPEFLTYFQNEAQLDKSGLPSDRFFAERPEGSVSTLKIQRTQQEDSAVYLCASSPGAGSTFGSGTRLTVV.

The chain combines TRBV28 with TRBJ2-1, with 7 bases matching TRBD1. With V trimmed by 6 bases and J by 4 bases, 9 bases remained unmatched. Germline CDR1 is MDHEN and CDR2 is SYDVKM. The CDR3 consists of 15 residues. DNA for the CDR3: TGTGCCAGCAGATACCGGGACAGACTGTACAATGAGCAGTTCTTC. Protein sequence: CASRYRDRLYNEQFF.

The chain combines TRBV7-6 with TRBJ2-2; 15 bases fit TRBD2. In germline, CDR1 is SGHVS, CDR2 FNYEAQ. Germline trimming cut 10 bases from V and 7 bases from J; bases unmatched to any gene: 13. The CDR3 totals 17 residues. This CDR3 is CAIGVSGLAGGIGELFF. The CDR3 DNA reads TGTGCCATCGGTGTATCGGGACTAGCGGGGGGAATCGGGGAGCTGTTTTTT.

The chain links TRBV11-3 to TRBJ2-6; D is perhaps TRBD1 (6 bases). Trimming removed 5 bases from V and 0 bases from J, with 8 bases in between. This CDR3 has 15 residues. Germline V CDR1 and CDR2: SGHNT, YENEEA. The DNA of the CDR3 is TGTGCCAGCAGCCGAGGGGGCTCTGGGGCCAACGTCCTGACTTTC. Protein sequence: CASSRGGSGANVLTF.

The V and J genes are TRBV28 and TRBJ1-1, with TRBD1 as a possible D gene (6 bases). CDR1 is MDHEN, CDR2 SYDVKM, per germline. The V end lost 2 bases, the J end lost 8 bases, and 15 bases lay between the germline ends. This CDR3 is built from 14 residues. Written as DNA, the CDR3 is TGTGCCAGCAGTTTAAGGGGGACTCTGGTCGAAGCTTTCTTT. This encodes CASSLRGTLVEAFF.